The T cell receptor beta chain described here comes from a study of blood T cell repertoires in COVID-19. On the study more broadly: Material from acute and convalescent COVID-19 was sourced from the United States, Italy and Spain. T cells, B-cell-depleted T cells, or PBMCs supplied cDNA or gDNA.

The CDR3 covers 16 residues. CDR1 is LNHDA, CDR2 SQIVND, per germline (reference sequence). V dropped 7 bases and J dropped 5 bases, with 23 bases sitting between them. Using immunoSEQ multiplex PCR, the repertoire was profiled, and TCRdb retains in-frame clones only, with some absent. The sample holds roughly 250,000 clones, 85% to 90% seen once. The rearrangement joins TRBV19 to TRBJ1-1; TRBD1 might be the D (6 bases). The TCR originated in a woman between 35 and 50 years old with acute or convalescent COVID-19. The sample consisted of peripheral blood. The CDR3 region is CASTGGTFRPGTEAFF. CDR3 DNA: TGTGCCAGTACCGGGGGGACATTCCGGCCGGGAACTGAAGCTTTCTTT.